These 8 T cell receptor beta chains share one sample of origin, sequenced in a study of beta chain features in type 1 diabetes. The study, taken as a whole, reports: Significant though moderate, a shortening of TCRB CDR3s appeared in all four CD4+ subsets of Type 1 diabetes patients.

What was sequenced were expressed TCRB transcripts, since all of the isolated RNA had been reverse transcribed. Here immunoSEQ multiplex PCR was the method, and the copy in TCRdb shows in-frame clones only, minus some. The repertoire has about 740,000 clones, around an eighth of them found once; the top ten carry 0.02% to 0.025%. Their cognate antigens are unknown. Sequenced input: naive CD4+ T cells from blood. The receptor set was obtained from a man aged 18 to 30 with type 1 diabetes.

This clone was counted only a few times. V usage is TRBV30 and J usage is TRBJ1-4, with unresolved D. This CDR3 spans 15 amino acids. The germline V and J ends were trimmed by 0 bases and 4 bases, with 12 bases remaining between them. Germline loops: CDR1 GTSNPN, CDR2 SVGIG (reference sequence). CDR3 protein: CAWSVGLQNNEKLFF. The CDR3 bases are TGTGCCTGGAGTGTAGGTCTACAGAATAATGAAAAACTGTTTTTT.

This clone was counted only a few times. This chain connects TRBV29-1 to TRBJ1-2, with a weak D call TRBD1 (5 bases). CDR1 is SQVTM and CDR2 is ANQGSEA in the germline V gene. With 2 bases removed from V and 8 bases from J, the gap between germline ends came to 12 bases. The CDR3 runs to 12 residues. CDR3 protein: CSVERQLRGYTF. CDR3 nucleotides: TGCAGCGTTGAACGACAGCTTCGAGGCTACACCTTC.

The chain recombines TRBV30 with TRBJ1-1, with D perhaps matching TRBD1 (5 bases). Germline V lookup: CDR1 GTSNPN, CDR2 SVGIG (reference sequence). Trimming removed 1 base from V and 0 bases from J, with 15 bases in between. The CDR3 is 16 amino acids. The CDR3 protein is CAWSGAYGTVNTEAFF. The CDR3 DNA sequence: TGTGCCTGGAGTGGGGCGTACGGGACGGTGAACACTGAAGCTTTCTTT.

The V and J genes are TRBV25-1 and TRBJ2-6; D possibly uses TRBD1 or TRBD2 (6 bases each). The V gene's germline CDR1 is MGHDK and CDR2 SYGVNS. The CDR3 has 17 amino acids. V was trimmed by 4 bases and J by 0 bases, leaving 13 bases between them. The CDR3 region has the DNA TGTGCCAGCAGTGCCCAGGGGCGGGGCTCTGGGGCCAACGTCCTGACTTTC. Its protein product is CASSAQGRGSGANVLTF.

V usage is TRBV10-3 and J usage is TRBJ1-2; no firm D call. CDR1 and CDR2 (germline): ENHRY, SYGVKD. Deletions cut 7 bases from V and 8 bases from J, with 14 bases between. This CDR3 is built from 12 residues. In DNA form, the CDR3 reads TGTGCCATCACTGGCGGATCGGAAGGCTACACCTTC. This gives the protein CAITGGSEGYTF.

The V gene is TRBV13, the J gene TRBJ2-7; D gene uncertain. Germline CDR1 PRHDT, CDR2 FYEKMQ (reference sequence). Trimming removed 5 bases from V and 1 base from J, with 15 bases in between. The CDR3 covers 15 residues. CDR3 region: CASSPWAGGSYEQYF. The CDR3 DNA reads TGTGCCAGCAGCCCCTGGGCTGGCGGATCCTACGAGCAGTACTTC.

This clone was seen only a few times. V usage is TRBV13 and J usage is TRBJ1-1; D is unresolved. Trimming removed 1 base from V and 7 bases from J, with 13 bases in between. Per the germline V gene, CDR1 is PRHDT and CDR2 is FYEKMQ (reference sequence). The CDR3 has 14 amino acids. The CDR3 loop is CASSLDYIRGEAFF. The CDR3 DNA is TGTGCCAGCAGCTTAGATTACATACGGGGTGAAGCTTTCTTT.

The V and J genes are TRBV18 and TRBJ1-1; D possibly corresponds to TRBD1 (6 bases). The CDR3 loop spans 14 amino acids. Trimming removed 6 bases at V and 4 bases at J, with 15 bases between. CDR1 is KGHSH, CDR2 LQKENI, per germline. CDR3 amino acids: CASSPAGAGTEAFF. In nucleotides, the CDR3 is TGTGCCAGCTCCCCAGCGGGGGCTGGCACTGAAGCTTTCTTT.